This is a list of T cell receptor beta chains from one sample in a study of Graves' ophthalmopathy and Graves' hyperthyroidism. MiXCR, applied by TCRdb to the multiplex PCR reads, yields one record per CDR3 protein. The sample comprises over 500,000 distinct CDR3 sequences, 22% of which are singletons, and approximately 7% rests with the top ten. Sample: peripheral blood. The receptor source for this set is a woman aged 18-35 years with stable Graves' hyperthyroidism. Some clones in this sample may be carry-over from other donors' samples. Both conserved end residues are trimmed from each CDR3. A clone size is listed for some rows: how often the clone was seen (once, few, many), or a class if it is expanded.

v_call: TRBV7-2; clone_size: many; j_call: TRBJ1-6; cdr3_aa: ASSLATGNNSPLH
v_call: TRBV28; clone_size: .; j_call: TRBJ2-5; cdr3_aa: ASSFGVEGEYQDTQY
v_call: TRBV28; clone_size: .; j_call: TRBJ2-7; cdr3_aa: ASSPSGQISYEQY
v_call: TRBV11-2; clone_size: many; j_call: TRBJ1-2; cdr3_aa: ASSPQTGTPQTLNYGYT
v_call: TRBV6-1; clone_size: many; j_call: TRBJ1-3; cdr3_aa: ASGMGGRGNTIY
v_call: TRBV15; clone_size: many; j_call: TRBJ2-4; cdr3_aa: ATSRDFGSQDIRAKNIQY
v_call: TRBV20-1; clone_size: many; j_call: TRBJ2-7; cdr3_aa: SALVASYEQY
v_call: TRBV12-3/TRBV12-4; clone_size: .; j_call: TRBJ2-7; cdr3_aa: ATSHAGSLPFEQY
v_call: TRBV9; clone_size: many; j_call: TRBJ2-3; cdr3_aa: ASSPSSGTQY
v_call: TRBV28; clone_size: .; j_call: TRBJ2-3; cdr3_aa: ASKFEADSFSSTDTQY
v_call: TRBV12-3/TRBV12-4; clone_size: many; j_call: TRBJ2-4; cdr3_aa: ASSFNPGTGEDIQY
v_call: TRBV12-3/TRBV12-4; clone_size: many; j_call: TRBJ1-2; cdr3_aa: ATSEGEINYGYT